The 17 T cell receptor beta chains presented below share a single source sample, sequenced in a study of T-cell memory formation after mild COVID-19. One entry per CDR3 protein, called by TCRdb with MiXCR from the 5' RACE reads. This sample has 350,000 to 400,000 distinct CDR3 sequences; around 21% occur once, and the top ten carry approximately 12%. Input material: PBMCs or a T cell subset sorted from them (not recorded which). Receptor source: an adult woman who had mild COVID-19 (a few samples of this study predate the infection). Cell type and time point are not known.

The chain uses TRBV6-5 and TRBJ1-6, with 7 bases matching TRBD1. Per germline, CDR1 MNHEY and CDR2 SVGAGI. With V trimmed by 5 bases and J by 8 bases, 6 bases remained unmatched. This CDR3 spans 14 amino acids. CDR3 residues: CASSTGVLDSPLHF. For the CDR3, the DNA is TGTGCCAGCAGTACAGGGGTACTGGATTCACCCCTCCACTTT.

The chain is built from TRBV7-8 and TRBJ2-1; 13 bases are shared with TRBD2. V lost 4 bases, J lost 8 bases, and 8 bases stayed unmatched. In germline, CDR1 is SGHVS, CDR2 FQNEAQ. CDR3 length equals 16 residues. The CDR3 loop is CASSYRTSGGRDEQFF. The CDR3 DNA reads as TGTGCCAGCAGCTATCGGACTAGCGGGGGTAGGGATGAGCAGTTCTTC.

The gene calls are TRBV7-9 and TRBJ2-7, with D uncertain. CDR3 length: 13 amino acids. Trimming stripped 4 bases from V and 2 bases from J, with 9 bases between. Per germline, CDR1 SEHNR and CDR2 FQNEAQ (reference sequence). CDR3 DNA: TGTGCCAGCAGCTCTCTTGACCCCTACGAGCAGTACTTC. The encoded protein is CASSSLDPYEQYF.

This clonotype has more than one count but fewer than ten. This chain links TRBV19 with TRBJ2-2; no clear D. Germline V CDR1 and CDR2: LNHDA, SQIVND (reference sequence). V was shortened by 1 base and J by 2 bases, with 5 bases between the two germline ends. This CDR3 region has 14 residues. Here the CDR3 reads CASSIGLNTGELFF. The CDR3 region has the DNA TGTGCCAGTAGTATAGGTCTTAACACCGGGGAGCTGTTTTTT.

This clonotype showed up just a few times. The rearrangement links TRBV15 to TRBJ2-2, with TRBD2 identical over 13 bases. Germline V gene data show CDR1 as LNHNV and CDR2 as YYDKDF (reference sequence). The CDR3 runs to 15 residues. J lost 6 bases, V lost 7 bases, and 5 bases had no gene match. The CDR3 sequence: CATTGLAGVAGELFF. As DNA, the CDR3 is TGTGCCACCACCGGACTAGCGGGAGTTGCCGGGGAGCTGTTTTTT.

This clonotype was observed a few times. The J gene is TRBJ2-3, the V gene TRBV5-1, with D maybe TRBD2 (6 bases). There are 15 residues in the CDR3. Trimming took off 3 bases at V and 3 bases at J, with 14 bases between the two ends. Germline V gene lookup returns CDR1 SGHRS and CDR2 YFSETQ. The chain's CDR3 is CASSSRDSRTDTQYF. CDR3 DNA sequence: TGCGCCAGCAGCTCCCGGGACTCGCGAACAGATACGCAGTATTTT.

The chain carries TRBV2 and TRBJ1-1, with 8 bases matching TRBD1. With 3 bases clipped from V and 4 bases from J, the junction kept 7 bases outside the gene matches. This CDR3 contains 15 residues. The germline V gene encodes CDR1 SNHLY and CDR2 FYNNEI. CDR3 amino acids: CASSDQGQGITEAFF. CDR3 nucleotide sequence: TGTGCCAGCAGTGATCAAGGACAGGGCATCACTGAAGCTTTCTTT.

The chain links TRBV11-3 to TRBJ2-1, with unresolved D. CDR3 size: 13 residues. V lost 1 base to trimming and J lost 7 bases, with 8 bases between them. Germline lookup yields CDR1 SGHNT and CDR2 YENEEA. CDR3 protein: CASSLVVTNEQFF. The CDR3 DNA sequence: TGTGCCAGCAGCTTAGTCGTTACGAATGAGCAGTTCTTC. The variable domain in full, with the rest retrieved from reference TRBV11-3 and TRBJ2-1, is EAGVVQSPRYKIIEKKQPVAFWCNPISGHNTLYWYLQNLGQGPELLIRYENEEAVDDSQLPKDRFSAERLKGVDSTLKIQPAELGDSAVYLCASSLVVTNEQFFGPGTRLTVL.

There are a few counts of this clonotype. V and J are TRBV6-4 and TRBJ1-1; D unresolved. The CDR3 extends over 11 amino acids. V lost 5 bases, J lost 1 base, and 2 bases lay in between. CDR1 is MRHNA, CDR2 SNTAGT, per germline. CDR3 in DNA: TGTGCCAGCAGTACGAACACTGAAGCTTTCTTT. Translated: CASSTNTEAFF.

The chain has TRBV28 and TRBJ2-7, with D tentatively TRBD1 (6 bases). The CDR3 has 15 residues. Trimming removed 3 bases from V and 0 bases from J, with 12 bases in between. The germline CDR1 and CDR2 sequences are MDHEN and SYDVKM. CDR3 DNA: TGTGCCAGCAGTTTTGGGGGCAGGAGCTCCTACGAGCAGTACTTC. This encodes CASSFGGRSSYEQYF.

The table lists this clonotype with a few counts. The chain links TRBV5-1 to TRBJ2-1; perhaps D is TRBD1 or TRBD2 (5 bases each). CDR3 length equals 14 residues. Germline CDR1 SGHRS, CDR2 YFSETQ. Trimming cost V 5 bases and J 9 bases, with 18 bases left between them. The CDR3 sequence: CASRDGRGAGEQFF. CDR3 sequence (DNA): TGCGCCAGCAGAGATGGGAGAGGGGCCGGTGAGCAGTTCTTC.

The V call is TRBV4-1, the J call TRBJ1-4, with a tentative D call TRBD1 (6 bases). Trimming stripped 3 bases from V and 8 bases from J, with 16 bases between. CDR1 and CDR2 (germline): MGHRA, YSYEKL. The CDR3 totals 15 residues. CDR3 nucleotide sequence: TGCGCCAGCAGCCATACCGGGACAATAGTCGAAAAACTGTTTTTT. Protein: CASSHTGTIVEKLFF.

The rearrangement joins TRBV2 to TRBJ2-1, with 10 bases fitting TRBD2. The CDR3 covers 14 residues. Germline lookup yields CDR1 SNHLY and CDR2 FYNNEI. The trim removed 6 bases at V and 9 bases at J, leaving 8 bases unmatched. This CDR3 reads CASRGIAGGREQFF. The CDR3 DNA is TGTGCCAGCAGGGGGATAGCGGGGGGACGTGAGCAGTTCTTC. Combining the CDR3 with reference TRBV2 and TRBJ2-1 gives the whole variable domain EPEVTQTPSHQVTQMGQEVILRCVPISNHLYFYWYRQILGQKVEFLVSFYNNEISEKSEIFDDQFSVERPDGSNFTLKIRSTKLEDSAMYFCASRGIAGGREQFFGPGTRLTVL.

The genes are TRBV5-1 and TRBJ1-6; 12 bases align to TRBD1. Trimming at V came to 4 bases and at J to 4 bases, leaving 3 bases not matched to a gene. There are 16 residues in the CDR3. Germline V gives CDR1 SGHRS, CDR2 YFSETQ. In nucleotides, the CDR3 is TGCGCCAGCAGCGCGGGACAGGGGGCTTATAATTCACCCCTCCACTTT. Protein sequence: CASSAGQGAYNSPLHF.

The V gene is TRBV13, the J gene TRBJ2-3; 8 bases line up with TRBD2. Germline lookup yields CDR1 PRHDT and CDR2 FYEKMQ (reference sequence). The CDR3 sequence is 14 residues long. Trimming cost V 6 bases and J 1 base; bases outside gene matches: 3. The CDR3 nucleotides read TGTGCCAGCAGGCGGGGGGCCGGCACAGATACGCAGTATTTT. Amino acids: CASRRGAGTDTQYF.

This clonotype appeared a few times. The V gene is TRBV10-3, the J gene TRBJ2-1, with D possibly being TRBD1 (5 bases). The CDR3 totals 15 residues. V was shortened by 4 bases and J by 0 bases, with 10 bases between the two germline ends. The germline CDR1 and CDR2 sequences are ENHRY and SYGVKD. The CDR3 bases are TGTGCCATCAGTGGGGGCACCCGCTCCTACAATGAGCAGTTCTTC. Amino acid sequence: CAISGGTRSYNEQFF.

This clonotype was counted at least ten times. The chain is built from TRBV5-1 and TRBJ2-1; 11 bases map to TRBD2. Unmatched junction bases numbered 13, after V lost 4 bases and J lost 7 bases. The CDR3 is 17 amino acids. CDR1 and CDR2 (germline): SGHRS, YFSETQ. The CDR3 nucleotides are TGCGCCAGCAGCCTGCCTCCGATAGCGGGAGGGCCGAATGAGCAGTTCTTC. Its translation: CASSLPPIAGGPNEQFF.